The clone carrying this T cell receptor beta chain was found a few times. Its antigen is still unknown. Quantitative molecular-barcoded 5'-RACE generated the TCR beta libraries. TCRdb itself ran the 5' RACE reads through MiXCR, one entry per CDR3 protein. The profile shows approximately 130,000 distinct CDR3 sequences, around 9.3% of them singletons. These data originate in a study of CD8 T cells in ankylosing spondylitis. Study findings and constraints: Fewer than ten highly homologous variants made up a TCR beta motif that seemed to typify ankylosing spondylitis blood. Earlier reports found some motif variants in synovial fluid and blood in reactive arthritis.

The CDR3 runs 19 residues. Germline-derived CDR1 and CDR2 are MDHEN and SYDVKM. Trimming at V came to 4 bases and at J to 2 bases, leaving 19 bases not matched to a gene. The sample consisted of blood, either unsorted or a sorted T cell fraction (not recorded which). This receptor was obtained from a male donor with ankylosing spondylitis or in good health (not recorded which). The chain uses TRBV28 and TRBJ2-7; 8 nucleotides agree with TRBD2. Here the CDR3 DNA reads TGTGCCAGCAGTTATACCGGGACCTGGGCGCGGGAGGCTACCTACGAGCAGTACTTC. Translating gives CASSYTGTWAREATYEQYF.